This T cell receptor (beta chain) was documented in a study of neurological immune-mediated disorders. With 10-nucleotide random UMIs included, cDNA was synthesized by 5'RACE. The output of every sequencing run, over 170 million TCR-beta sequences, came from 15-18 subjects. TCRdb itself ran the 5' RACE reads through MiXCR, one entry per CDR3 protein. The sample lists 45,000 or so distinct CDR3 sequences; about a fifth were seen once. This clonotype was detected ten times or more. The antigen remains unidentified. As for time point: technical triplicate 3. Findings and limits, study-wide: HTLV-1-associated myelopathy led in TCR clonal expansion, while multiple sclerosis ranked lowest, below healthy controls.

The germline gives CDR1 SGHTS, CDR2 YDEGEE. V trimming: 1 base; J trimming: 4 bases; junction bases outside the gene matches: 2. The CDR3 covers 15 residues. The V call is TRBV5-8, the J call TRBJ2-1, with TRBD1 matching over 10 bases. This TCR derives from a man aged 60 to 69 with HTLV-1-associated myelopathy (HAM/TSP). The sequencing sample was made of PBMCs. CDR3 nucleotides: TGTGCCAGCAGCTTGCAGGGACAGGGGTACAATGAGCAGTTCTTC. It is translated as CASSLQGQGYNEQFF.